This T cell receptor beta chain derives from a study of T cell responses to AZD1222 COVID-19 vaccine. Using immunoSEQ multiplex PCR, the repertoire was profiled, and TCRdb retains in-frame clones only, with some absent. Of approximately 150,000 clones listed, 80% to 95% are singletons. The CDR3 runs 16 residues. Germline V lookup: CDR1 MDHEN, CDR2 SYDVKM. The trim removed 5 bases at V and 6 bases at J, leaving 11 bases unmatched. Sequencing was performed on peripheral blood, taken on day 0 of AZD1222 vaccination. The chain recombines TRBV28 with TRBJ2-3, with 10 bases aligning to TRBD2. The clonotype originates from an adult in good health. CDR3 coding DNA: TGTGCCAGCAGTACCACTAGCGGGGAGGGGCTGGATACGCAGTATTTT. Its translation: CASSTTSGEGLDTQYF.